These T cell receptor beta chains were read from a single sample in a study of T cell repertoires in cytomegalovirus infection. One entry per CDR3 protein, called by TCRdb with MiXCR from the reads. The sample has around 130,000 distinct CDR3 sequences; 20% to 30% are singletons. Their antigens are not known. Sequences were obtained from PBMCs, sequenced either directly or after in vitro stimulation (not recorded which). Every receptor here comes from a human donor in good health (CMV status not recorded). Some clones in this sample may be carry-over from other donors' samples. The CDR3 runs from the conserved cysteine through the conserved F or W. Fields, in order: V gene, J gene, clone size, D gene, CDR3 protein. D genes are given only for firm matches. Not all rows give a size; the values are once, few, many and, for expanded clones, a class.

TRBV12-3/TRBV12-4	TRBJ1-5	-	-	CASSLVTGNQPQHF
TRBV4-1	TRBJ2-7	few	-	CASSQGLGGADEQYF
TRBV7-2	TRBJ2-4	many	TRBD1	CASSIPTGAKNIQYF
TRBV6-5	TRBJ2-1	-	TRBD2	CATLDGGRNDEQFF
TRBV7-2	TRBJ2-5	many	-	CASSQNQGPLQETQYF
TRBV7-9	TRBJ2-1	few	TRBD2	CASRKGGSSYNEQFF
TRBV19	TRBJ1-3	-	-	CASTLDGNTIYF
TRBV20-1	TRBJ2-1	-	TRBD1	CSAPGQGDDNEQFF
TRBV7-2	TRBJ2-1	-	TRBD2	CASSPHPLAGSYNEQFF
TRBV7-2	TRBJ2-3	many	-	CASSLATTVTDTQYF
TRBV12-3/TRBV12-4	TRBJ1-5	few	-	CASSGWSNQPQHF
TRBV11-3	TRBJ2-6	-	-	CASSPGGYGANVLTF
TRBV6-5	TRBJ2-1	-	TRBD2	CASSYLASGTGYNEQFF
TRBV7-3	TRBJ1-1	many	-	CASSLVANTEAFF
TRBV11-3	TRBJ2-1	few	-	CASSFRQGLRNEQFF
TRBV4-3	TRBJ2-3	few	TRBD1	CASSQDRGQEDTQYF
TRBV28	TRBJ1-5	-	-	CASSSGGGGNQPQHF
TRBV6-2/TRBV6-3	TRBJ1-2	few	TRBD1	CASNTYGTAYGYTF
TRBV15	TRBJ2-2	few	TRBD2	CATSGRLAGGTGELFF
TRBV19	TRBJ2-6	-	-	CATTDSSGANVLTF
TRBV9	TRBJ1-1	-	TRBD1	CASSETGDDKAFF
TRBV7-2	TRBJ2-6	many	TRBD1	CASSRWDRASSGANVLTF
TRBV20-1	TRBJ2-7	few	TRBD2	CSARVRLAAYEQYF
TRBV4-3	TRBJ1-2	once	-	CASSQDPGAGYGYTF
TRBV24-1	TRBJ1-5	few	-	CATSDSRDLTYQPQHF
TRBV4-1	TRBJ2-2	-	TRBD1	CASIKRHPRQGVGELFF
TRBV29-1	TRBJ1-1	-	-	CSVDPGPEAFF
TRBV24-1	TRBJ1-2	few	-	CATSDLSSGYGYTF
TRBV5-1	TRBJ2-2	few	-	CASSLGSYTGELFF
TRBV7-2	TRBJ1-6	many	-	CASSLMRSPLHF
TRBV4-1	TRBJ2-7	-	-	CASSQTWIMDEQYF
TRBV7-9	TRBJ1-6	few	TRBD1	CASSFSGQGNSPLHF
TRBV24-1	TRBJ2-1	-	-	CATSDYTGAYNEQFF
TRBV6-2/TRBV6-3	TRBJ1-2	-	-	CASSYSVVRTDGAGDYGYTF
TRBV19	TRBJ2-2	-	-	CASSKGQRNTGELFF
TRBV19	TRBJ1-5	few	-	CASSIATDGPQHF
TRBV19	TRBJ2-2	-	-	CASIRSGEANTGELFF
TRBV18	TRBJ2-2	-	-	CASSRGVDTGELFF
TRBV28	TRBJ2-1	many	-	CASSHSASSYNEQFF
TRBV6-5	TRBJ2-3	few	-	CASSQPPLNTQYF
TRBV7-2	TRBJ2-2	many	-	CASSLVGAKNTGELFF
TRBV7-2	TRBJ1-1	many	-	CASRKTFNTEAFF
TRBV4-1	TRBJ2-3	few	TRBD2	CASSQDRLAGVTTQYF
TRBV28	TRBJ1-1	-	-	CASSLGQEAFF
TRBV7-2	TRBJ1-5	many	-	CASSLAKGIYQPQHF
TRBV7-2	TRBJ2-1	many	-	CASSLVSSANEQFF
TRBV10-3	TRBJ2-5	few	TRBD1	CAINGQAGETQYF
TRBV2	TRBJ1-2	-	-	CASSEGIDYGYTF
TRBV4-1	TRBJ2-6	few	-	CASSQGTAGANVLTF